This TCR beta chain comes out of a study of cytomegalovirus exposure and HLA in healthy donors (dated 2017 in TCRdb). About the full investigation: In an earlier analysis of fewer than 750 of the donors, 276 Gb of sequence data and 100 million or so unique TCR beta sequences from about 180 million T cells were reported. Roughly 300 gigabases of sequencing data and approximately 84 million unique TCR sequences were included in an early release covering about 700 HLA-typed donors. Of the roughly 400 genotyped donors, approximately 80% were placed in the genetic ancestry cluster associated with self-reported Caucasian donors. The study aimed to test whether cataloging public T cell receptors could reveal signatures of past pathogen exposure. The T cell repertoires of around 730 subjects were profiled by immunosequencing and related to cytomegalovirus serostatus. Along with the roughly 710-subject first cohort, a separate validation cohort of over 90 different subjects was used. To predict cytomegalovirus infection status, the study brought together high-throughput TCR immunosequencing, statistical association of individual TCRs with disease status, and machine learning. A later analysis re-analyzed previously published TCR beta repertoires from approximately 670 donors and added high-resolution HLA genotyping to study TCR occurrence patterns. Rather than drawing on any new phenotypic data, the later analysis identified candidate immune exposures from TCR beta sequences and the way those sequences occurred across donors. In an earlier analysis of roughly 580 of the donors, high-throughput TCR beta sequencing was used to judge whether each TCR beta V gene segment behaved as functional or pseudogenic. Donor age, sex, ethnicity and CMV serostatus were compiled alongside the repertoire data. In a later genetic analysis, genome-wide SNP genotypes for about three fifths of the 666 donors were used, and that subset was treated as a discovery cohort. Every discovery cohort repertoire had been produced on one sequencing platform. Both class I and class II loci were covered by HLA typing, at four-digit resolution. Typing coverage differed by locus: A, B, C, DRB1 and DQB1 were typed in about 620-630 donors, DQA1 in 500 to 550, DPA1 in 600 to 610, and DPB1 in approximately 450. Roughly 5 DR-DQ haplotypes were treated as single units for association and clustering because of strong linkage in the cohort. Among about 370 genotyped donors of the cohort, an average of around 250,000 unique TCR beta nucleotide sequences was sequenced per donor, of which about 19% were non-productive.

From its cysteine to its phenylalanine, the CDR3 spans 14 amino acids. Solely the CDR3 DNA is kept, with 42 bases framed from the first base. The junction shows trimming of 2 bases on V and 6 bases on J, plus 10 bases between the germline ends. Reading the germline V gene gives CDR1 SGHVS and CDR2 FNYEAQ. Notes on this clone: This receptor's antigen is unknown.

The library was built by means of the immunoSEQ multiplex PCR assay. The multiplex PCR relied on a mix of 60 forward primers for TCR Vbeta segments and 13 reverse primers for TCR Jbeta segments. The CDR3 region of rearranged TCR beta genes was amplified from genomic DNA by a multiplex PCR assay. On the Illumina HiSeq System, the amplified TCR beta libraries were sequenced as 87-base-pair reads. The authors' pipeline ran thus. Across the 670 or so repertoires, a later analysis counted approximately 83 million unique TCR beta chains, 9.5 million to 13 million of which were shared by at least two donors. A nearest-neighbor algorithm error-corrected the raw reads and collapsed the reads into unique sequences, merging closely related sequences to remove PCR and sequencing errors. To assign V, D and J gene segments, CDR3 sequences were aligned to IMGT reference sequences. For a sequence to be retained, a match of at least six nucleotides was required to both a V gene segment and a J gene segment. Rearrangements were called productive when the CDR3 lacked stop codons and stayed in frame with V and J; all others were non-productive. CDR3 was defined according to IMGT convention as the region running from the second conserved V-encoded cysteine to the conserved J-encoded phenylalanine. The earlier analysis of about 610 of the donors excluded sequences that lacked an unambiguous match to a single V gene segment. An earlier analysis of fewer than 750 of the donors classified V segments as functional when productive rearrangements were above 56.7% and as segregating when the standard deviation between donors was above 5%. A statistical classification framework was developed to diagnose cytomegalovirus status using the catalog of TCR beta chain sequences. In a later analysis, TCR nucleotide sequences were compared against IMGT/GENE-DB human TR gene sequences so that V and J genes could be assigned. The TCRdist pipeline was used in a later analysis to assign CDR3 sequences and most-parsimonious VDJ recombination scenarios. A later analysis defined each TCR beta chain by its CDR3 amino acid sequence plus V-gene family, and excluded reads lacking a unique V-gene family. A later analysis removed 600 or so highly shared, low-generation-probability nucleotide sequences to deal with suspected cross-contamination and a sequencing artifact. For each public chain, a later analysis derived a clonal expansion index from normalized ranks of inferred template counts within each repertoire. In a later analysis, generation probabilities were computed using a VDJ recombination model fitted to out-of-frame rearrangements, and the results were checked against IGoR. A later analysis scored TCR-TCR, TCR-HLA and TCR-CMV co-occurrence with hypergeometric tests, applying a repertoire-size bias correction to TCR pairs. In a later analysis, false discovery rates were estimated by permuting HLA or CMV assignments 20 times. In a later analysis, co-occurring TCRs were grouped with DBSCAN, and TCRdist sequence similarity was added when clustering was performed within HLA-allele-positive subsets. Repertoires with fewer than 30,000 or more than 120,000 public chains, plus five repertoires with anomalous nucleotide sharing, were excluded from co-occurrence clustering. TCRdb provides this immuneACCESS table in a form limited to in-frame rearrangements. Some clones are lacking; in checked studies, under half of them reflect an unresolved V gene, and why the rest are absent is not known. V, J and clone size reflect that table, while D and trimming were determined from the DNA. The sample table records approximately 150,000 clones. Clones ranked in the top ten supply around 0.96% of the sample.

Study-level results and caveats: An earlier analysis of approximately 500 of the donors showed that most TCR beta V segments appeared in productive rearrangements either about 90% or about 30% of the time, which broadly matched IMGT annotations. In vitro tests confirmed that three of the cytomegalovirus-associated TCR beta chains recognize cytomegalovirus antigens. HLA typing was unavailable for some donors at each locus, so association tests used only the typed subset. Cytomegalovirus status was reported to be diagnosed by the classifier with high specificity and sensitivity in both the original and validation cohorts. A later analysis found that HLA-associated TCR beta chains were more clonally expanded and had lower generation probabilities than equally common non-associated chains. When HLA alleles, especially DR and DQ, strongly co-occurred, attributing TCR associations to individual alleles was difficult. The cohort was sequenced for TCR beta chains only, and without alpha or paired-chain data the features that could be detected were limited. For the cohort, immune exposure information was limited to CMV serostatus. In a later analysis, most CMV-associated TCR beta chains were found to appear HLA-restricted, with HLA associations seemingly driven largely by CMV exposure. Roughly uniform sequencing depth across donors was assumed in presence/absence analyses, although this assumption may not hold. Correlated functional status among segregating V segments might reflect linkage disequilibrium, but an unknown experimental factor could not be ruled out. In a later analysis, the rate of TCR association differed among HLA loci, with DRB1 alleles having the most associated TCRs and HLA-C alleles having the fewest. A later genetic analysis associated a missense DCLRE1C variant with V-gene and J-gene trimming of TCR beta chains, and an independent cohort replicated the association. Roughly 17 rarely observed V segments, including chromosome 9 orphons, were excluded from the earlier analysis of some 590 of the donors because counts were too low. A further reported finding was that TCR beta sequences accurately predicted the HLA-A and HLA-B alleles for most subjects in the first cohort. In the study, approximately 160 TCR beta chains were listed as associated with cytomegalovirus. A later analysis reported that several top co-occurrence clusters appeared linked to parvovirus B19, influenza, CMV and Epstein-Barr virus. The authors suggested that the approach could potentially be extended to other disease states and immunological phenotypes. Most TCR sequences were observed very rarely across donors, whereas some public TCRs were present in many individuals. At a false discovery rate of 0.05, a later analysis linked under 20,000 TCR beta sequences to specific HLA alleles. Compared with the roughly 670-donor mean, donors in an Asian-associated ancestry cluster had fewer N-insertions in productive TCRs, according to a later genetic analysis. A cluster of highly shared sequence variants was judged likely to be a technical artifact of the sequencing pipeline. The 87-base-pair reads could not distinguish some IMGT-functional V segments, including TRBV6-2 and TRBV6-3, so those segments were excluded.

In total, over 600 healthy bone marrow donors made up the cohort. All cohort members were sampled while nominally healthy, although unrecorded immune exposures were likely present. The donor tested CMV seronegative, placing the donor among the roughly 400 seronegative members of the cohort. Every donor gave a peripheral blood sample, and the peripheral blood mononuclear cells from that sample were used for TCR beta sequencing. Genomic DNA was extracted from the blood cell samples with the Qiagen DNeasy Blood Extraction Kit. Source material: PBMCs. The chain joins TRBV7-6 to TRBJ2-2; the D gene is unclear. This receptor was identified in a male donor in good health and CMV-seronegative. At the DNA level, the sequence is TGTGCCAGCAGCTTATGGCCAGTGTCCGGGGAGCTGTTTTTT. This yields the protein CASSLWPVSGELFF.